Following are 15 T cell receptor beta chains from one sample sequenced in a study of type 1 and type 2 diabetes patients. The PCR template was genomic DNA. The TCR beta CDR3 region was amplified using 30 forward and 13 reverse primers. Each CDR3 protein is one row after TCRdb ran MiXCR on the multiplex PCR reads. The sample has 250,000 or so distinct CDR3 sequences, 47% seen once. The specimen sequenced was peripheral blood mononuclear cells (PBMCs). Receptor source: a man aged 18 to 29 with type 2 diabetes.

This chain connects TRBV19 to TRBJ1-1; D not certain. This CDR3 region has 13 residues. Germline lookup yields CDR1 LNHDA and CDR2 SQIVND (reference sequence). V gave up 3 bases and J gave up 0 bases, with 5 bases separating them. The CDR3 loop reads CASSMGLNTEAFF. DNA of the CDR3: TGTGCCAGTAGTATGGGTTTGAACACTGAAGCTTTCTTT.

The chain links TRBV24-1 to TRBJ1-5, with D tentatively TRBD1 (5 bases). This CDR3 comprises 17 residues. Germline V CDR1 and CDR2: KGHDR, SFDVKD. The germline V and J ends were trimmed by 6 bases and 4 bases, with 21 bases remaining between them. For the CDR3, the DNA is TGTGCCACCAGTTCCGCTCAAGGGACCGCAAGTAATCAGCCCCAGCATTTT. Its protein product is CATSSAQGTASNQPQHF.

This clonotype was found many times. CDR3 in amino acids: CASSSTRVGDNPYQETQYF. CDR3 coding DNA: TGTGCCAGCAGCTCAACCCGGGTCGGCGATAACCCGTACCAAGAGACCCAGTACTTC. The V and J genes are TRBV7-3 and TRBJ2-5, with no clear D. CDR1 is SGHTA and CDR2 is FQGTGA in the germline V gene. Trimming stripped 4 bases from V and 0 bases from J, with 24 bases between. CDR3 length: 19 amino acids.

The J gene is TRBJ2-3, the V gene TRBV27; 16 positions agree with TRBD2. Germline CDR1 reads MNHEY; CDR2 reads SMNVEV (reference sequence). V lost 4 bases and J lost 5; bases outside the gene matches: 9. The CDR3 has 18 amino acids. The CDR3 sequence is CASSSGLAGGPREDTQYF. The CDR3 DNA is TGTGCCAGCAGTTCGGGACTAGCGGGAGGGCCACGGGAAGATACGCAGTATTTT.

This clonotype occurred a few times. The chain carries TRBV10-3 and TRBJ1-4, with D hard to call. Per the germline V gene, CDR1 is ENHRY and CDR2 is SYGVKD. V shed 5 bases and J shed 5 bases, with 9 bases lying between them. The CDR3 extends over 13 amino acids. Written as DNA, the CDR3 is TGTGCCATCAGTATGACCCAGAATGAAAAACTGTTTTTT. Encoded protein: CAISMTQNEKLFF.

This sequence joins TRBV2 and TRBJ2-7, with TRBD1 matching 12 bases. Trimming removed 5 bases from V and 13 bases from J; junction bases left unmatched: 9. CDR1 and CDR2 (germline): SNHLY, FYNNEI. This CDR3 region has 13 residues. CDR3 amino acids: CASSPGQGALNYF. The CDR3 DNA sequence: TGTGCCAGCAGTCCGGGACAGGGGGCGCTTAATTACTTC. The full variable domain, with the rest looked up from reference TRBV2 and TRBJ2-7, is EPEVTQTPSHQVTQMGQEVILRCVPISNHLYFYWYRQILGQKVEFLVSFYNNEISEKSEIFDDQFSVERPDGSNFTLKIRSTKLEDSAMYFCASSPGQGALNYFGPGTRLTVT.

This clonotype was seen more than once but under ten times. The V gene is TRBV20-1, the J gene TRBJ2-7, with D unresolved. Germline-derived CDR1 and CDR2 are DFQATT and SNEGSKA (reference sequence). The germline V and J ends were trimmed by 2 bases and 2 bases, with 7 bases remaining between them. This CDR3 has 12 residues. DNA for the CDR3: TGCAGTGCTAGACCAGGCCCCTACGAGCAGTACTTC. It yields the protein CSARPGPYEQYF.

A few counts support this clonotype. The chain recombines TRBV6-5 with TRBJ2-2; D gene ambiguous. V dropped 6 bases and J dropped 5 bases, with 7 bases sitting between them. This CDR3 is 12 amino acids long. The germline V gene has CDR1 MNHEY and CDR2 SVGAGI. The CDR3 region has the DNA TGTGCCAGCAGCAAGGCTACCGGGGAGCTGTTTTTT. Its protein product is CASSKATGELFF.

This clonotype was recorded a few times. The V call is TRBV14, the J call TRBJ2-2; no reliable D call. The V gene's germline CDR1 is SGHDN and CDR2 FVKESK. Trimming pared 1 base from V and 4 bases from J, leaving 7 bases between. CDR3 size: 14 residues. DNA for the CDR3: TGTGCCAGCAGCCAAGTCCAGACCACCGGGGAGCTGTTTTTT. Encoded protein: CASSQVQTTGELFF.

This sequence joins TRBV2 and TRBJ1-6, with D uncertain. V gave up 6 bases and J gave up 5 bases, with 14 bases separating them. This CDR3 region has 15 residues. Per germline, CDR1 SNHLY and CDR2 FYNNEI. CDR3 protein: CASSVAGENNSPLHF. In DNA form, the CDR3 reads TGTGCCAGCAGCGTGGCAGGCGAGAATAATTCACCCCTCCACTTT.

The chain employs TRBV14 and TRBJ2-1; a possible D gene is TRBD2 (5 bases). Germline values: CDR1 SGHDN, CDR2 FVKESK. The CDR3 length is 13 residues. Trimming removed 8 bases at V and 0 bases at J, with 8 bases between. CDR3 sequence (DNA): TGTGCCAGCGGGAGCTACTCCTACAATGAGCAGTTCTTC. Translated: CASGSYSYNEQFF.

The V and J genes are TRBV19 and TRBJ1-1; D not resolved. The CDR3 sequence is 14 residues long. V was cut by 6 bases and J by 2 bases, with 13 bases left in between. Germline V gene lookup returns CDR1 LNHDA and CDR2 SQIVND (reference sequence). CDR3 bases: TGTGCCAGTAGGGACCTAGACGGCAACACTGAAGCTTTCTTT. Protein product: CASRDLDGNTEAFF.

J is TRBJ2-1 and V is TRBV2; TRBD1 might be the D (6 bases). The germline V gene encodes CDR1 SNHLY and CDR2 FYNNEI. The CDR3 length is 15 residues. Trimming left V 7 bases short and J 2 bases short, with 15 bases between. CDR3 loop: CASKTQWGPYNEQFF. Written as DNA, the CDR3 is TGTGCCAGCAAGACTCAGTGGGGGCCCTACAATGAGCAGTTCTTC.

The chain combines TRBV2 with TRBJ2-2, with 8 bases lining up with TRBD1. The V gene's germline CDR1 is SNHLY and CDR2 FYNNEI. The CDR3 sequence is 14 residues long. The V segment lost 4 bases and the J segment 5 bases; nucleotides outside the gene matches: 3. CDR3 nucleotides: TGTGCCAGCAGTGGGACAGGGAATACCGGGGAGCTGTTTTTT. Amino acid sequence: CASSGTGNTGELFF.

V and J are TRBV25-1 and TRBJ1-2; TRBD1 aligns across 8 bases. Trimming at V came to 4 bases and at J to 6 bases, leaving 16 bases not matched to a gene. The germline gives CDR1 MGHDK, CDR2 SYGVNS. The CDR3 runs to 17 residues. CDR3 coding DNA: TGTGCCAGCAGTGCCCCCCGGCAGGGGGCGTTCTTGGATGGCTACACCTTC. It specifies CASSAPRQGAFLDGYTF.